The rows below give T cell receptor beta chains drawn from one sample of a study of early T cells in non-severe SARS-CoV-2 infection. A single record per CDR3 protein comes from TCRdb applying MiXCR to the 5' RACE reads. Counted here are some 77,000 distinct CDR3 sequences, approximately 5% occurring once; the ten biggest clones make up about 7%. Sample: whole blood, taken at baseline. The origin of the receptors is an adult who was a healthcare worker with PCR-confirmed SARS-CoV-2 infection or an uninfected control (not recorded which). Each CDR3 is given without its conserved first and last residue.

TRBV7-6 | ASSLTGGGYEQY
TRBV6-6 | ASSYSDRANQPQH
TRBV4-1 | ASSQGRGLVTDTQY
TRBV3-1 | ASSQDPPSHEQF
TRBV30 | AWGGTSGDTDTQY
TRBV3-1 | ASSQDINTEAF
TRBV6-6 | ASTDTGTGHVANYGYT
TRBV12-3/TRBV12-4 | ASRSPRGEQY
TRBV28 | ASSLKEEKYEQY
TRBV20-1 | SADSGGGTDTQY
TRBV5-5 | ASSLSLGNTEAF
TRBV11-2 | ASSFGLAEPWNEQF
TRBV5-8 | ASSLGPSGKLF
TRBV30 | AWRARAADTQY
TRBV29-1 | SSLSGSLNTEAF
TRBV30 | ACPAGEVQETQY
TRBV18 | ASSLLKGPAGEGNEQF
TRBV4-1 | ASSQDPGRSGTDTQY
TRBV29-1 | SVEAGVGWGDEQF
TRBV7-9 | ASSLGGLSTEAF
TRBV5-1 | ASSLEGQGHNEQF
TRBV20-1 | SANSGTGTYGYT
TRBV5-1 | ASSLAGLAGAVGYNEQF
TRBV2 | ASRRGSSYNEQF
TRBV6-5 | ASSRTGDNTGELF
TRBV3-1 | ASSQGHRSEQF
TRBV12-3/TRBV12-4 | ASSWGPSYEQY
TRBV30 | AWSRGGSNQPQH
TRBV5-1 | ASSMRSGSNIQY
TRBV10-3 | AISEGSTGALETQY
TRBV6-1 | ASSGQEQGRQY